This T cell receptor (beta chain) was retrieved from a study of cytomegalovirus exposure and HLA in healthy donors. As for the study in general: The approximately 110 validation repertoires, a later analysis reported, used the same platform as the roughly 700 repertoires from the first cohort.

Libraries were prepared by immunoSEQ multiplex PCR; TCRdb keeps only in-frame clonotypes and omits some of them. Of some 170,000 clones in the sample, around nine tenths were seen once. General study points: There were under 200 TCR beta chains listed as cytomegalovirus-associated. The dataset shows that most TCR sequences were rare, while some public TCRs occurred in many donors.

In the case of this clone: Its target is unknown.

The approximately 120-subject validation cohort, separate from the roughly 700-subject first cohort, included the donors. This CDR3 has 15 residues. Trimming removed 0 bases at V and 0 bases at J, with 7 bases between. The germline CDR1 and CDR2 sequences are SGDLS and YYNGEE. The chain uses TRBV9 and TRBJ1-3, with D hard to call. The sequenced sample consisted of PBMCs. The TCR sequence derives from a woman younger than 35 in good health and CMV-seropositive. CDR3 in DNA: TGTGCCAGCAGCGTAGCTCCGGGCTCTGGAAACACCATATATTTT. Translation: CASSVAPGSGNTIYF.